These 3 T cell receptor beta chains were all obtained from the same sample, sequenced in a study of OX40 agonist ivuxolimab in advanced cancers. TCRdb keeps only in-frame clones here, not all; method: immunoSEQ multiplex PCR. The table shows about 69,000 clones, with around 90% occurring only once. The sequencing used CD4+ or CD8+ T cells sorted from blood, collected in a trial of the OX40 agonist ivuxolimab. All receptors come from an adult with an advanced solid tumor such as melanoma, head and neck, liver or kidney cancer.

The V call is TRBV7-2, the J call TRBJ1-5, with D uncertain. V was clipped by 5 bases and J by 7 bases, with 9 bases between them. The CDR3 is 12 amino acids. CDR1 and CDR2 (germline): SGHTA, FQGNSA. The CDR3 DNA follows: TGTGCCAGCAGCCACAGTGGCCAGCCCCAGCATTTT. Encoded protein: CASSHSGQPQHF.

This chain links TRBV10-2 with TRBJ2-5; no firm D call. Trimming took off 3 bases at V and 1 base at J, with 6 bases between the two ends. This CDR3 is built from 13 residues. From germline, CDR1 is WSHSY and CDR2 SAAADI. The CDR3 loop is CASSETIQETQYF. The CDR3 bases are TGCGCCAGCAGTGAAACTATCCAAGAGACCCAGTACTTC.

V and J are TRBV28 and TRBJ2-3; 9 bases are shared with TRBD1. The CDR3 extends over 13 amino acids. The junction had 3 bases not matched to a gene; V was cut back by 10 bases and J by 1 base. CDR1 is MDHEN, CDR2 SYDVKM, per germline. This CDR3 is CATRTGGTDTQYF. In DNA form, the CDR3 reads TGTGCCACTCGGACAGGGGGCACAGATACGCAGTATTTT.